A single sample is the source of the 9 T cell receptor beta chains below, sequenced in a study of shared clonotypes between healthy human individuals. TCRdb's table, derived via immunoSEQ multiplex PCR, lists solely in-frame clones and lacks some. The table includes a few million clones, about nine tenths detected once. Sequenced input: naive CD4+ T cells from PBMCs. Regarding subset: CD45RA+ positively selected. These receptors all come from a man between 18 and 29 years old in good health. Some clones in this sample may be carry-over from other donors' samples.

The genes are TRBV19 and TRBJ2-2; D gene unclear. This CDR3 is built from 14 residues. In germline, CDR1 is LNHDA, CDR2 SQIVND (reference sequence). With 6 bases removed from V and 3 bases from J, the gap between germline ends came to 11 bases. CDR3 sequence: CASRVSRDTGELFF. DNA of the CDR3: TGTGCCAGTAGAGTATCTCGGGACACCGGGGAGCTGTTTTTT.

The chain has TRBV5-4 and TRBJ1-1; tentative D call: TRBD1 (5 bases). CDR1 and CDR2 (germline): SGHNT, YYREEE (reference sequence). V was cut by 4 bases and J by 2 bases, with 15 bases left in between. This CDR3 has 15 residues. CDR3 sequence: CASSEGDRDNTEAFF. CDR3 sequence (DNA): TGTGCCAGCAGCGAAGGGGACCGAGATAACACTGAAGCTTTCTTT.

This clone was seen once. Additional DNA sequences in this sample encode the identical CDR3. The chain is built from TRBV11-3 and TRBJ2-1, with 9 bases that match TRBD1. The CDR3 length is 15 residues. Trimming at V came to 5 bases and at J to 0 bases, leaving 2 bases not matched to a gene. The germline gives CDR1 SGHNT, CDR2 YENEEA. The CDR3 coding sequence is TGTGCCAGCAGCAAGGGACAGGGCTCCTACAATGAGCAGTTCTTC. Residues: CASSKGQGSYNEQFF.

The chain couples TRBV5-4 to TRBJ2-7; 8 bases match TRBD1. Trimming cost V 4 bases and J 1 base; bases outside gene matches: 10. The CDR3 is 16 amino acids. CDR1 SGHNT and CDR2 YYREEE come from the germline V gene (reference sequence). The CDR3 sequence: CASSPTGQGPSYEQYF. The CDR3, as DNA: TGTGCCAGCAGCCCTACCGGACAGGGCCCTTCCTACGAGCAGTACTTC.

The chain carries TRBV19 and TRBJ2-2; a weak D match, TRBD2 (5 bases). Trimming stripped 7 bases from V and 2 bases from J, with 17 bases between. Germline-derived CDR1 and CDR2 are LNHDA and SQIVND (reference sequence). This CDR3 is built from 16 residues. The CDR3 spells CASTTGVWDNTGELFF. DNA of the CDR3: TGTGCCAGTACCACCGGGGTATGGGATAACACCGGGGAGCTGTTTTTT. Together with reference TRBV19 and TRBJ2-2, the CDR3 gives the full variable domain: DGGITQSPKYLFRKEGQNVTLSCEQNLNHDAMYWYRQDPGQGLRLIYYSQIVNDFQKGDIAEGYSVSREKKESFPLTVTSAQKNPTAFYLCASTTGVWDNTGELFFGEGSRLTVL.

The chain joins TRBV29-1 to TRBJ2-5, with D perhaps TRBD1 or TRBD2 (5 bases each). The closer fit of TRBJ2-7 to the DNA end suggests the J call may be wrong. From germline, CDR1 is SQVTM and CDR2 ANQGSEA. CDR3 length: 13 residues. CDR3 DNA sequence: TGCAGCGCTGGGTGGGGACGGTCATACGAGCAGTACTTC. This sequence encodes CSAGWGRSYEQYF.

The V and J genes are TRBV28 and TRBJ1-1; TRBD1 might be the D (6 bases). CDR3 length: 16 residues. Germline lookup yields CDR1 MDHEN and CDR2 SYDVKM. Deletions cut 6 bases from V and 5 bases from J, with 22 bases between. The CDR3 region is CASSSQPGGGETEAFF. For the CDR3, the DNA is TGTGCCAGCAGCTCCCAGCCCGGAGGGGGTGAGACTGAAGCTTTCTTT. The whole variable domain, remainder taken from reference TRBV28 and TRBJ1-1, is DVKVTQSSRYLVKRTGEKVFLECVQDMDHENMFWYRQDPGLGLRLIYFSYDVKMKEKGDIPEGYSVSREKKERFSLILESASTNQTSMYLCASSSQPGGGETEAFFGQGTRLTVV.

The chain links TRBV6-5 to TRBJ2-5; D unclear. V shed 6 bases and J shed 6 bases, with 17 bases lying between them. Germline loops: CDR1 MNHEY, CDR2 SVGAGI. CDR3 length equals 14 residues. In DNA, the CDR3 is TGTGCCAGCAGCCGTCGCCCCTCGGTACAGACCCAGTACTTC. It encodes CASSRRPSVQTQYF.

This chain joins TRBV28 and TRBJ1-1; tentatively, D is TRBD1 (6 bases). The CDR3 totals 14 residues. Trimming left V 6 bases short and J 7 bases short, with 18 bases between. From germline, CDR1 is MDHEN and CDR2 SYDVKM. This CDR3 reads CASSPYRGGSEAFF. In DNA, the CDR3 is TGTGCCAGCAGCCCCTATAGGGGGGGCAGTGAAGCTTTCTTT.